The TCR beta chain under discussion was sequenced for a study of blood T cells in healthy people across ages. A second about 6 to 12 cycle PCR used barcoded and J-beta primers. TCRdb reprocessed the 5' RACE reads with MiXCR, giving one entry per CDR3 protein. Seen here are hundreds of thousands of distinct CDR3 sequences, 55% to 70% observed once, and the top ten hold roughly 20%. CDR3 length: 14 residues. V lost 1 base, J lost 4 bases, and 10 bases lay in between. Germline CDR1 SNHLY, CDR2 FYNNEI. Caucasian individuals from Russia who were healthy and aged about 6 to 95 acted as donors. The receptor comes from a man younger than 40 in good health. V gene TRBV2 combines with J gene TRBJ1-2, with unresolved D. The material sequenced was blood. This chain's CDR3 is CASSEEDGFYGYTF. The CDR3 nucleotides are TGTGCCAGCAGTGAAGAGGACGGCTTCTATGGCTACACCTTC.